A selection of T cell receptor beta chains follows, all from one sample in a study of T cell responses to AZD1222 COVID-19 vaccine. Sequencing used immunoSEQ multiplex PCR; TCRdb keeps in-frame clones, though not all of them. The sample carries 66,000 or so clones, 79% recorded once. Sequencing used peripheral blood, obtained on day 0 of MenACWY control vaccination. The receptor source for this set is an adult in good health. The CDR3 runs from the conserved cysteine through the conserved F or W. A D gene is named only where the DNA matches it firmly. Part of the rows lack a size; the others show once, few, many or a class for expanded clones.

>once|TRBV11-2|TRBJ2-1|-
CASSAPRYNEQFF
TGTGCCAGCAGCGCCCCGCGCTACAATGAGCAGTTCTTC
>-|TRBV30|TRBJ1-2|-
CAWTRPRGYGYTF
TGTGCCTGGACCCGACCCCGGGGGTATGGCTACACCTTC
>once|TRBV9|TRBJ2-7|-
CATNEQYF
TGTGCCACCAACGAGCAGTACTTC
>-|TRBV9|TRBJ1-2|-
CASSVDSGAGGYTF
TGTGCCAGCAGCGTAGATTCGGGGGCCGGAGGCTACACCTTC
>-|TRBV10-2|TRBJ2-7|-
CASTNVPRDFYEQYF
TGCGCCAGCACCAACGTCCCTCGGGATTTTTACGAGCAGTACTTC
>once|TRBV9|TRBJ1-6|-
CASSLHNSNSPLHF
TGTGCCAGCAGCCTACATAATTCCAATTCACCCCTCCACTTT
>-|TRBV18|TRBJ1-4|-
CASSRDQTNEKLFF
TGTGCCAGCTCACGGGACCAAACTAATGAAAAACTGTTTTTT
>many|TRBV10-3|TRBJ2-3|TRBD2
CAISEGSGGPTDTQYF
TGTGCCATCAGTGAAGGGTCGGGGGGGCCCACAGATACGCAGTATTTT
>-|TRBV5-1|TRBJ2-3|-
CASSLRPGAQTGSTDTQYF
TGCGCCAGCAGCCTAAGACCGGGGGCCCAAACGGGAAGCACAGATACGCAGTATTTT
>-|TRBV18|TRBJ2-1|-
CASSPGGTYNEQFF
TGTGCCAGCTCACCAGGGGGGACCTACAATGAGCAGTTCTTC
>-|TRBV30|TRBJ1-1|-
CAWSAGENTEAFF
TGTGCCTGGAGTGCAGGGGAGAACACTGAAGCTTTCTTT
>-|TRBV12-3/TRBV12-4|TRBJ2-7|-
CASSSDGFYEQYF
TGTGCCAGCAGTTCCGACGGGTTCTACGAGCAGTACTTC
>-|TRBV30|TRBJ1-3|-
CAWRTGNTIYF
TGTGCCTGGAGAACCGGAAACACCATATATTTT
>-|TRBV30|TRBJ1-2|TRBD1
CAWSAGGGYTF
TGTGCCTGGAGTGCAGGGGGTGGCTACACCTTC
>-|TRBV4-1|TRBJ2-1|-
CASSVGTSYNEQFF
TGCGCCAGCAGCGTTGGGACATCCTACAATGAGCAGTTCTTC
>-|TRBV6-2/TRBV6-3|TRBJ2-7|-
CASSQNRASILF
TGTGCCAGCAGCCAAAACAGGGCGAGCATTCTCTTC
>-|TRBV5-1|TRBJ2-5|-
CASSLEGQETQYF
TGCGCCAGCAGCTTGGAGGGACAAGAGACCCAGTACTTC
>once|TRBV7-2|TRBJ1-2|-
CASSSDSSSSTYGYTF
TGTGCCAGCAGCTCGGACAGCTCCTCCTCTACTTATGGCTACACCTTC
>-|TRBV11-3|TRBJ2-1|-
CASSLVRGDEQFF
TGTGCCAGCAGCTTAGTTCGAGGGGATGAGCAGTTCTTC
>-|TRBV3-1/TRBV3-2|TRBJ2-3|TRBD2
CASSQSPGGDQTDTQYF
TGTGCCAGCAGCCAGTCCCCCGGGGGGGATCAGACAGATACGCAGTATTTT
>-|TRBV4-1|TRBJ2-3|TRBD2
CASSQDFFGTSGAVTDTQYF
TGCGCCAGCAGCCAAGATTTTTTTGGGACTAGCGGGGCGGTCACAGATACGCAGTATTTT
>-|TRBV27|TRBJ1-6|-
CASSGGYNSPLHF
TGTGCCAGCAGTGGTGGTTATAATTCACCCCTCCACTTT
>-|TRBV20-1|TRBJ2-5|TRBD1
CSASASDRGQQTQYF
TGCAGTGCTAGTGCTTCCGACAGGGGGCAGCAGACCCAGTACTTC
>-|TRBV3-1/TRBV3-2|TRBJ1-1|-
CASSPGLGSGAFF
TGTGCCAGCAGCCCTGGTCTAGGTTCGGGCGCTTTCTTT
>-|TRBV19|TRBJ1-2|-
CASSMVPSNYGYTF
TGTGCCAGTAGTATGGTCCCTTCTAACTATGGCTACACCTTC
>many|TRBV6-5|TRBJ1-1|-
CASSRNTEAFF
TGTGCCAGCAGTAGGAACACTGAAGCTTTCTTT
>-|TRBV27|TRBJ1-6|TRBD1
CASGGQGALWALHF
TGTGCCAGCGGGGGGCAGGGGGCGCTTTGGGCCCTCCACTTT
>-|TRBV6-6|TRBJ2-5|-
CASSYSGPQETQYF
TGTGCCAGCAGTTACTCCGGGCCTCAAGAGACCCAGTACTTC
>-|TRBV30|TRBJ2-7|-
CAWSVATQGGEQYF
TGTGCCTGGAGTGTAGCGACGCAGGGGGGTGAGCAGTACTTC
>-|TRBV5-6|TRBJ1-4|-
CASSRLDSNEKLFF
TGTGCCAGCAGCCGGCTGGACTCTAATGAAAAACTGTTTTTT
>-|TRBV13|TRBJ2-5|TRBD1
CASSFDQGQGAPKTQYF
TGTGCCAGCAGCTTTGATCAAGGACAGGGGGCGCCGAAGACCCAGTACTTC
>-|TRBV10-3|TRBJ1-2|-
CAISESGGYGYTF
TGTGCCATCAGTGAGTCTGGGGGCTATGGCTACACCTTC
>-|TRBV19|TRBJ2-2|TRBD2
CASSIRSGRGGTGELFF
TGTGCCAGTAGTATTAGAAGCGGGAGGGGCGGCACCGGGGAGCTGTTTTTT
>-|TRBV11-1|TRBJ1-1|-
CASSLAGTAGTEAFF
TGTGCCAGCAGCTTAGCCGGGACGGCGGGAACTGAAGCTTTCTTT
>many|TRBV5-4|TRBJ2-7|TRBD2
CASSPGLRGSGEQYF
TGTGCCAGCAGCCCTGGGCTGCGGGGGTCGGGTGAGCAGTACTTC
>-|TRBV11-2|TRBJ2-3|TRBD1
CASSFDRATDTQYF
TGTGCCAGCAGCTTTGACAGGGCCACAGATACGCAGTATTTT
>-|TRBV15|TRBJ1-2|-
CATSREGNYGYTF
TGTGCCACCAGCAGAGAGGGTAACTATGGCTACACCTTC
>-|TRBV6-2/TRBV6-3|TRBJ1-4|-
CASSRPPAPGGEKLFF
TGTGCCAGCAGTCGCCCTCCGGCCCCAGGAGGTGAAAAACTGTTTTTT
>-|TRBV2|TRBJ1-1|-
CASSGIEQAFF
TGTGCCAGCAGTGGGATCGAACAAGCTTTCTTT
>-|TRBV9|TRBJ1-2|-
CASSVGGSNYGYTF
TGTGCCAGCAGCGTAGGAGGGTCCAACTATGGCTACACCTTC
>-|TRBV12-3/TRBV12-4|TRBJ1-3|-
CASSYSGNTIYF
TGTGCCAGTTCGTACTCTGGAAACACCATATATTTT
>-|TRBV19|TRBJ1-5|-
CASSEGRFNQPQHF
TGTGCCAGTAGTGAAGGACGGTTCAATCAGCCCCAGCATTTT
>once|TRBV27|TRBJ2-7|TRBD1
CASSSGQGMDYEQYF
TGTGCCAGCAGTTCCGGACAGGGAATGGACTACGAGCAGTACTTC
>-|TRBV4-3|TRBJ2-7|TRBD2
CASSQSFGGYEQYF
TGCGCCAGCAGCCAGTCTTTCGGGGGGTACGAGCAGTACTTC
>-|TRBV5-4|TRBJ1-2|-
CASSSALNYGYTF
TGTGCCAGCAGCTCGGCGCTTAACTATGGCTACACCTTC
>once|TRBV2|TRBJ1-4|-
CASSDLVATNEKLFF
TGTGCCAGCAGCGATTTAGTAGCAACTAATGAAAAACTGTTTTTT
>few|TRBV19|TRBJ2-7|-
CASSKRGDSPYEQYF
TGTGCCAGTAGTAAGAGGGGGGACAGTCCTTACGAGCAGTACTTC
>few|TRBV10-3|TRBJ1-2|TRBD1
CAISESNRGPNYGGYTF
TGTGCCATCAGTGAGTCGAACAGGGGACCTAACTATGGTGGCTACACCTTC
>-|TRBV5-1|TRBJ2-1|TRBD1
CASSLTQGAGEQFF
TGCGCCAGCAGCTTGACGCAGGGGGCGGGTGAGCAGTTCTTC
>-|TRBV11-2|TRBJ1-4|-
CASSYGDATNEKLFF
TGTGCCAGCAGCTATGGAGATGCAACTAATGAAAAACTGTTTTTT
>-|TRBV19|TRBJ2-2|-
CATRAGFDTGELFF
TGTGCCACGAGGGCGGGGTTTGACACCGGGGAGCTGTTTTTT
>-|TRBV19|TRBJ1-4|-
CASSMVQGEKLFF
TGTGCCAGTAGTATGGTTCAGGGGGAAAAACTGTTTTTT
>-|TRBV18|TRBJ2-1|TRBD2
CASSPILRGSSYNEQFF
TGTGCCAGCTCACCAATACTCCGCGGGAGCTCCTACAATGAGCAGTTCTTC
>-|TRBV15|TRBJ2-3|-
CATTSLGPGTDTQYF
TGTGCCACCACCTCTCTAGGGCCAGGCACAGATACGCAGTATTTT
>-|TRBV28|TRBJ1-5|-
CASSFGSSYQPQHF
TGTGCCAGCAGTTTCGGGAGTAGTTATCAGCCCCAGCATTTT
>-|TRBV30|TRBJ2-2|-
CAWSGQDTGELFF
TGTGCCTGGAGTGGTCAGGACACCGGGGAGCTGTTTTTT
>-|TRBV6-1|TRBJ1-2|TRBD1
CASSESGQYYGYTF
TGTGCCAGCAGTGAATCGGGACAGTACTATGGCTACACCTTC
>-|TRBV11-2|TRBJ2-2|-
CASSSALANTGELFF
TGTGCCAGCAGCTCCGCGCTCGCGAACACCGGGGAGCTGTTTTTT